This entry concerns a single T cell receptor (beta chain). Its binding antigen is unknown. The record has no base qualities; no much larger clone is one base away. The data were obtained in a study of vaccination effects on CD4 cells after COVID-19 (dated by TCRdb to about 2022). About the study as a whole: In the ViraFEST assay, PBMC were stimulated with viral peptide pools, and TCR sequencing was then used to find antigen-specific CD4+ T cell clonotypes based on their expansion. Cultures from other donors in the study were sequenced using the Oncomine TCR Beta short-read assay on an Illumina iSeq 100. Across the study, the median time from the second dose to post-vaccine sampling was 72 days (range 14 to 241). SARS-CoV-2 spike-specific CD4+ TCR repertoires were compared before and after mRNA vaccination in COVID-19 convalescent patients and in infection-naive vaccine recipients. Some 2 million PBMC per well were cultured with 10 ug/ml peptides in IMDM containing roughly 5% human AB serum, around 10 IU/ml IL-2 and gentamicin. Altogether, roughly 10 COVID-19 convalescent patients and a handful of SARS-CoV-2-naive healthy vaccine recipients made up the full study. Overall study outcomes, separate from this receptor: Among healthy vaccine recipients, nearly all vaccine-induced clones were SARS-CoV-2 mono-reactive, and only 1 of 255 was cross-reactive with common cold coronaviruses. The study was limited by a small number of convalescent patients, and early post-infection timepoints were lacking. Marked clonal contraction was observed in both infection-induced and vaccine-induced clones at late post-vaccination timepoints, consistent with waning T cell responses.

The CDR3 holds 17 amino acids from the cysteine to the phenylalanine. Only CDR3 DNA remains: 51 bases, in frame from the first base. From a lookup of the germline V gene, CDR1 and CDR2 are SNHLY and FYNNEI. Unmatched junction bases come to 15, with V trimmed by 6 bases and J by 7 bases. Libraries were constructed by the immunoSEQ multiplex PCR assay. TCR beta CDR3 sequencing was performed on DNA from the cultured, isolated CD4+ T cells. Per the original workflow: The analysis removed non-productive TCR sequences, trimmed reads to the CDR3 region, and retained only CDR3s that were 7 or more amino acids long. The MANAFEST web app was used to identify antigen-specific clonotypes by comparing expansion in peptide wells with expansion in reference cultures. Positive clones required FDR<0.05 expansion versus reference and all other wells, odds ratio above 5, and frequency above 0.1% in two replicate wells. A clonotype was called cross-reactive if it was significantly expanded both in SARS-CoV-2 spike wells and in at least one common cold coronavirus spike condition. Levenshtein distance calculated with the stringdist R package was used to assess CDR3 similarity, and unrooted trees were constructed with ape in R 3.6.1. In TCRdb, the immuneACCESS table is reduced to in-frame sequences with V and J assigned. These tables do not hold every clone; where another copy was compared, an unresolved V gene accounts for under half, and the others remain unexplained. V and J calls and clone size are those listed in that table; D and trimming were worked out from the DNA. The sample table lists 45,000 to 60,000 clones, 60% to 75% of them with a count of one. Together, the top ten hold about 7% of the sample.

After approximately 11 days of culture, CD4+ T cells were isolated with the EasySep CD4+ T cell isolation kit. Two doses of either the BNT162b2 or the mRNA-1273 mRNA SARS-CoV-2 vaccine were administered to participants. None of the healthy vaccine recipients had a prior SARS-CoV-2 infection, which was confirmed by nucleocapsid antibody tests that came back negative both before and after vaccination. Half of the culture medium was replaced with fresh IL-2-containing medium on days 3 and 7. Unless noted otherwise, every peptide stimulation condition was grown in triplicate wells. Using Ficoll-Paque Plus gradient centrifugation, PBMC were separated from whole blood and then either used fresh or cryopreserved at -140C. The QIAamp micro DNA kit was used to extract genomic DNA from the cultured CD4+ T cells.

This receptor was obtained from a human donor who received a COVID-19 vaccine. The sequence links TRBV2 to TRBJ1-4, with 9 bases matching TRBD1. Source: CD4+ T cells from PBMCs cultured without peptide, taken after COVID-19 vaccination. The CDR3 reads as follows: CASRKAGQGAMSEKLFF. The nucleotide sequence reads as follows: TGTGCCAGCAGGAAGGCGGGACAGGGAGCAATGAGTGAAAAACTGTTTTTT.